This T cell receptor (beta chain) was sequenced for a study of CD8+CD57+ T cells in acquired aplastic anemia. About the research overall: An average of approximately 3.4 ug of DNA was obtained from sorted CD4+ and CD8+ cells.

The CDR3 is made up of 14 amino acids. With 2 bases clipped from V and 9 bases from J, the junction kept 10 bases outside the gene matches. Germline CDR1 is DFQATT and CDR2 is SNEGSKA (reference sequence). In its sample, this clonotype was seen a few times. CDR3 and TCR beta VDJ profiling relied on a genomic DNA template. From the reads, TCRdb called clonotypes with MiXCR, one entry per CDR3 protein. The table includes around 230,000 distinct CDR3 sequences, around 60% detected once. The sequenced sample was sorted CD4+, CD8+, or CD8+CD57+ T cells (not recorded which) from PBMCs. The gene calls are TRBV20-1 and TRBJ2-1; 7 bases match TRBD1. The clonotype was recovered from a human donor in good health. CDR3 amino acids: CSARTGTVRGEQFF. The DNA for the CDR3 is TGCAGTGCTAGAACGGGGACAGTGCGCGGTGAGCAGTTCTTC.